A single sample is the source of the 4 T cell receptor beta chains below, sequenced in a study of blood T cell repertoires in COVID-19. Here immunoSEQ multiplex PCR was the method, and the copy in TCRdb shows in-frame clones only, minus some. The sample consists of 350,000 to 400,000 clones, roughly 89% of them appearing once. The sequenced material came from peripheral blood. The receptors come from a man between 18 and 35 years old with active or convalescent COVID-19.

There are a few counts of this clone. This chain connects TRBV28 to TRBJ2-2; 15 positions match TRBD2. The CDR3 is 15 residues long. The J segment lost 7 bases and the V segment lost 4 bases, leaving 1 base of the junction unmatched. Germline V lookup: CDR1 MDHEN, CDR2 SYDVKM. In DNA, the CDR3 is TGTGCCAGCAGTTGGACTAGCGGGGGGGTCGGGGAGCTGTTTTTT. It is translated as CASSWTSGGVGELFF.

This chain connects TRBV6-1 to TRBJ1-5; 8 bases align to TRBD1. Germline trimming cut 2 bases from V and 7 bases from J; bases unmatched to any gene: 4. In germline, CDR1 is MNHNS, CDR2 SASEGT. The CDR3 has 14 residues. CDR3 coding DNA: TGTGCCAGCAGTGAAAACAGGGGGAGACAGCCCCAGCATTTT. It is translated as CASSENRGRQPQHF.

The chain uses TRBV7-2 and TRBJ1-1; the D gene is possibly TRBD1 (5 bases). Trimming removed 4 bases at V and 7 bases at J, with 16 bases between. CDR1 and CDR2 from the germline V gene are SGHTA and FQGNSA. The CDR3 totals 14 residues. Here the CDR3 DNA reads TGTGCCAGCAGCTATGTGGGGGGAAGGAGTGAAGCTTTCTTT. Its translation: CASSYVGGRSEAFF.

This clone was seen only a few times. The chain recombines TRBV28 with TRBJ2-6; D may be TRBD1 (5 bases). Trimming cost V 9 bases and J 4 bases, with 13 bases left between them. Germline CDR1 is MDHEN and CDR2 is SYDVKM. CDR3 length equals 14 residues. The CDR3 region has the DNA TGTGCCAGTACCAGGGTTTCCGGGGCCAACGTCCTGACTTTC. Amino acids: CASTRVSGANVLTF. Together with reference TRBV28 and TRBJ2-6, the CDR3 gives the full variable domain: DVKVTQSSRYLVKRTGEKVFLECVQDMDHENMFWYRQDPGLGLRLIYFSYDVKMKEKGDIPEGYSVSREKKERFSLILESASTNQTSMYLCASTRVSGANVLTFGAGSRLTVL.